Described below is a single TCR beta chain sequence and its context. Its antigen is as yet unknown. CDR3 size: 13 residues. The germline V gene has CDR1 MNHEY and CDR2 SVGAGI. Trimming shortened V by 6 bases and J by 0 bases, and 8 bases separated the two germline ends. The sample originates from a study of shared clonotypes between healthy human individuals. Each of the donors was a healthy adult who was HIV-negative and had not had a recent acute infection or vaccination. Study results and caveats: Tissue TCR repertoires likely differ from these blood-only repertoires. Of the naive CD4 clonotypes, roughly 5% were shared across a handful of donors.

TCRdb's copy holds only in-frame clones and misses some; the assay was immunoSEQ multiplex PCR. The profile shows some 1,600,000 clones, 95% to 99% of them singletons. Sequencing input: naive CD4+ T cells sorted from blood. The subset denotes: CD45RA+ positively selected. This chain uses TRBV6-5 with TRBJ1-1, with unresolved D. This receptor was identified in a man aged 30 to 45 in good health. CDR3 sequence: CASRNRVNTEAFF. The CDR3 nucleotides are TGTGCCAGCAGGAACCGGGTGAACACTGAAGCTTTCTTT.